Each of the 23 T cell receptor beta chains below was sequenced from the same sample in a study of cytomegalovirus exposure and HLA in healthy donors. The PCR had 60 Vbeta and 13 Jbeta primers. Libraries were prepared by immunoSEQ multiplex PCR; TCRdb keeps only in-frame clonotypes and omits some of them. The sample totals over 60,000 clones. Sequencing was carried out using PBMCs. The receptors here all came from a female donor in good health and CMV-seropositive.

This chain uses TRBV28 with TRBJ2-1; D is unresolved. Germline CDR1 MDHEN, CDR2 SYDVKM. CDR3 length: 14 residues. Trimming pared 7 bases from V and 7 bases from J, leaving 17 bases between. CDR3 sequence (DNA): TGTGCCAGCAACCCCGCGATGTCCTGGAATGAGCAGTTCTTC. Amino acid sequence: CASNPAMSWNEQFF.

The V and J genes are TRBV6-5 and TRBJ1-2; 7 positions agree with TRBD1. The ends lost 5 bases at V and 4 bases at J; junction bases unmatched: 7. In germline, CDR1 is MNHEY, CDR2 SVGAGI. This CDR3 has 14 amino acids. Written as DNA, the CDR3 is TGTGCCAGCAGTCGCGGGACAGTTTTCTATGGCTACACCTTC. It encodes CASSRGTVFYGYTF.

The chain employs TRBV2 and TRBJ2-7; 8 bases are shared with TRBD1. The CDR3 spans 16 residues. V was clipped by 7 bases and J by 4 bases; unmatched bases: 15. Germline V gives CDR1 SNHLY, CDR2 FYNNEI. The CDR3 loop reads CASTNTVWDRSYEQYF. The CDR3 nucleotides read TGTGCCAGCACAAACACGGTCTGGGACAGGTCGTACGAGCAGTACTTC.

CDR3 protein: CAWSVRTSVVEQYF. In DNA form, the CDR3 reads TGTGCCTGGAGTGTACGGACTAGCGTAGTCGAGCAGTACTTC. The chain links TRBV30 to TRBJ2-7; 9 positions match TRBD2. From germline, CDR1 is GTSNPN and CDR2 SVGIG (reference sequence). Trimming removed 0 bases from V and 6 bases from J; junction bases left unmatched: 6. The CDR3 consists of 14 residues.

This chain uses TRBV13 with TRBJ2-7; TRBD1 matches at 12 bases. The ends lost 4 bases at V and 1 base at J; junction bases unmatched: 11. Germline V gene lookup returns CDR1 PRHDT and CDR2 FYEKMQ (reference sequence). The CDR3 is made up of 18 amino acids. In nucleotides, the CDR3 is TGTGCCAGCAGCTCCCCCGGGGACAGGGGGCGATCTTCCTACGAGCAGTACTTC. Translation gives CASSSPGDRGRSSYEQYF. The full variable domain, its missing parts supplied by reference TRBV13 and TRBJ2-7, is AAGVIQSPRHLIKEKRETATLKCYPIPRHDTVYWYQQGPGQDPQFLISFYEKMQSDKGSIPDRFSAQQFSDYHSELNMSSLELGDSALYFCASSSPGDRGRSSYEQYFGPGTRLTVT.

The gene calls are TRBV2 and TRBJ1-1; tentative D call: TRBD1 (5 bases). V was clipped by 4 bases and J by 1 base, with 10 bases between them. The CDR3 sequence is 14 residues long. Germline V gene lookup returns CDR1 SNHLY and CDR2 FYNNEI. CDR3 bases: TGTGCCAGCAGTGGGGCGGGGGGGAACACTGAAGCTTTCTTT. This translates into CASSGAGGNTEAFF.

The chain employs TRBV23-1 and TRBJ1-4; 9 nucleotides align to TRBD1. TRBV23-1 is marked as an open reading frame, function uncertain. The CDR3 extends over 13 amino acids. V shed 7 bases and J 8 bases; nucleotides not matched to a gene: 5. CDR3 amino acids: CASTRDREEKLFF. The CDR3 region has the DNA TGCGCCAGCACCCGGGACAGGGAGGAAAAACTGTTTTTT.

The rearrangement joins TRBV5-1 to TRBJ1-2; a possible D gene is TRBD1 (5 bases). V lost 4 bases and J 7 bases, leaving 14 bases between the germline ends. CDR3 length: 13 amino acids. Germline CDR1 is SGHRS and CDR2 is YFSETQ. The CDR3 DNA reads TGCGCCAGCAGCCACGACAGCTCAGTTGGCTACACCTTC. It is translated as CASSHDSSVGYTF.

The V gene is TRBV16, the J gene TRBJ1-5, with D maybe TRBD1 (5 bases). Trimming cost V 8 bases and J 5 bases, with 19 bases left between them. The germline V gene has CDR1 KGHSY and CDR2 FQNENV. CDR3 length: 15 residues. The CDR3: CASLQGVDWDQPQHF. CDR3 nucleotides: TGTGCCAGCCTCCAAGGGGTTGATTGGGATCAGCCCCAGCATTTT. The entire variable domain, with the rest obtained from reference TRBV16 and TRBJ1-5, is as follows: GEEVAQTPKHLVRGEGQKAKLYCAPIKGHSYVFWYQQVLKNEFKFLISFQNENVFDETGMPKERFSAKCLPNSPCSLEIQATKLEDSAVYFCASLQGVDWDQPQHFGDGTRLSIL.

The CDR3 DNA reads as TGCGCCAGCAGGCAGGGGGCTGGGGGCACTGAAGCTTTCTTT. Protein product: CASRQGAGGTEAFF. The chain joins TRBV5-1 to TRBJ1-1; TRBD1 agrees at 8 bases. The CDR3 is made up of 14 amino acids. V lost 5 bases to trimming and J lost 4 bases; unmatched junction nucleotides: 7. The germline V gene has CDR1 SGHRS and CDR2 YFSETQ.

The rearrangement joins TRBV25-1 to TRBJ1-1, with D perhaps TRBD1 (5 bases). Germline lookup yields CDR1 MGHDK and CDR2 SYGVNS. Trimming took 1 base from V and 0 from J, leaving 15 bases between them. CDR3 size: 17 residues. CDR3 in DNA: TGTGCCAGCAGTGAATGGGGGGGAGGCCAGATGAACACTGAAGCTTTCTTT. The encoded protein is CASSEWGGGQMNTEAFF. The full variable domain, with the rest looked up from reference TRBV25-1 and TRBJ1-1, is EADIYQTPRYLVIGTGKKITLECSQTMGHDKMYWYQQDPGMELHLIHYSYGVNSTEKGDLSSESTVSRIRTEHFPLTLESARPSHTSQYLCASSEWGGGQMNTEAFFGQGTRLTVV.

This chain connects TRBV5-7 to TRBJ1-5; TRBD1 matches 7 bases. TRBV5-7 is reported as an ORF; its role is uncertain. This CDR3 has 17 residues. V lost 3 bases and J lost 3; bases outside the gene matches: 12. The CDR3: CASSSARGLNNNQPQHF. In nucleotides, the CDR3 is TGTGCCAGCAGCTCCGCGAGGGGGCTGAACAACAATCAGCCCCAGCATTTT.

The rearrangement joins TRBV7-9 to TRBJ2-3, with D uncertain. V was trimmed by 5 bases and J by 5 bases, leaving 5 bases between them. Germline CDR1 SEHNR, CDR2 FQNEAQ (reference sequence). This CDR3 is built from 11 residues. CDR3 sequence reads: CASSIIDTQYF. CDR3 bases: TGTGCCAGCAGCATAATAGATACGCAGTATTTT. Full variable domain (remainder filled in from reference TRBV7-9 and TRBJ2-3): DTGVSQNPRHKITKRGQNVTFRCDPISEHNRLYWYRQTLGQGPEFLTYFQNEAQLEKSRLLSDRFSAERPKGSFSTLEIQRTEQGDSAMYLCASSIIDTQYFGPGTRLTVL.

The rearrangement links TRBV28 to TRBJ2-7; 9 positions agree with TRBD1. CDR3 length equals 15 residues. The ends lost 3 bases at V and 5 bases at J; junction bases unmatched: 8. Germline V gives CDR1 MDHEN, CDR2 SYDVKM. CDR3 sequence reads: CASSFLTGGINEQYF. The CDR3 DNA is TGTGCCAGCAGTTTTTTGACAGGGGGAATAAACGAGCAGTACTTC.

The chain recombines TRBV5-1 with TRBJ2-1; 9 nucleotides agree with TRBD2. This CDR3 region has 19 residues. Germline V lookup: CDR1 SGHRS, CDR2 YFSETQ. V lost 4 bases to trimming and J lost 6 bases; unmatched junction nucleotides: 20. CDR3 region: CASSQHQGVKGTSINEQFF. The CDR3 DNA reads TGCGCCAGCAGCCAACACCAGGGGGTTAAAGGGACTAGCATCAATGAGCAGTTCTTC.

Comment on this clone: This sample includes further DNA sequences coding for the same CDR3. The chain joins TRBV7-2 to TRBJ2-5; D not resolved. The germline CDR1 and CDR2 sequences are SGHTA and FQGNSA. This CDR3 has 13 residues. V lost 1 base to trimming and J lost 3 bases, with 6 bases between them. The CDR3 loop reads CASSLGTKETQYF. CDR3 DNA sequence: TGTGCCAGCAGCTTAGGTACTAAAGAGACCCAGTACTTC.

CDR3 protein: CASSQQGGYEQYF. DNA for the CDR3: TGTGCCAGCTCACAACAGGGGGGCTACGAGCAGTACTTC. V is TRBV18 and J is TRBJ2-7, with TRBD1 matching over 8 bases. This CDR3 contains 13 residues. Per germline, CDR1 KGHSH and CDR2 LQKENI. Unmatched junction bases numbered 2, after V lost 4 bases and J lost 3 bases. The whole variable domain, remainder taken from reference TRBV18 and TRBJ2-7, is NAGVMQNPRHLVRRRGQEARLRCSPMKGHSHVYWYRQLPEEGLKFMVYLQKENIIDESGMPKERFSAEFPKEGPSILRIQQVVRGDSAAYFCASSQQGGYEQYFGPGTRLTVT.

This chain uses TRBV4-2 with TRBJ2-7, with TRBD1 identical over 9 bases. This CDR3 is 15 amino acids long. V dropped 1 base and J dropped 2; count of bases not matched to a gene: 3. CDR1 is LGHNA and CDR2 is YNFKEQ in the germline V gene. The CDR3 coding sequence is TGTGCCAGCAGCCAAGGGGACAGGGCAGCCTACGAGCAGTACTTC. Translation gives CASSQGDRAAYEQYF.

This sequence joins TRBV30 and TRBJ1-1; 7 bases align to TRBD1. This CDR3 spans 15 amino acids. The V gene's germline CDR1 is GTSNPN and CDR2 SVGIG (reference sequence). V gave up 8 bases and J gave up 3 bases; unmatched junction bases: 15. The CDR3 DNA is TGTGCCGGGATTCTCGTCAGGGGGACCGACACTGAAGCTTTCTTT. Encoded protein: CAGILVRGTDTEAFF.

The V call is TRBV27, the J call TRBJ2-7, with 12 bases fitting TRBD2. The CDR3 totals 15 residues. The trim removed 6 bases at V and 3 bases at J, leaving 6 bases unmatched. Germline V gene data show CDR1 as MNHEY and CDR2 as SMNVEV (reference sequence). CDR3 coding DNA: TGTGCCAGCAGCATGGGACTAGCGGGTCGCTACGAGCAGTACTTC. Its protein product is CASSMGLAGRYEQYF.

The genes are TRBV14 and TRBJ2-1; TRBD2 aligns across 11 bases. CDR1 and CDR2 from the germline V gene are SGHDN and FVKESK. The CDR3 contains 17 residues. With 2 bases clipped from V and 10 bases from J, the junction kept 13 bases outside the gene matches. The CDR3 here is CASSQLLVAGGPEEQFF. The CDR3 DNA reads TGTGCCAGCAGCCAACTTCTCGTAGCGGGGGGGCCGGAGGAGCAGTTCTTC. Supplemented by reference TRBV14 and TRBJ2-1, the full variable domain reads EAGVTQFPSHSVIEKGQTVTLRCDPISGHDNLYWYRRVMGKEIKFLLHFVKESKQDESGMPNNRFLAERTGGTYSTLKVQPAELEDSGVYFCASSQLLVAGGPEEQFFGPGTRLTVL.

The chain recombines TRBV10-3 with TRBJ2-3; a weak D match, TRBD2 (5 bases). Germline CDR1 ENHRY, CDR2 SYGVKD. V was pared by 10 bases and J by 0 bases, with 5 bases between. CDR3 length: 11 residues. The CDR3 coding sequence is TGTGCCAGCGGGAGCACAGATACGCAGTATTTT. Translation gives CASGSTDTQYF.

V usage is TRBV13 and J usage is TRBJ2-7; 8 nucleotides line up with TRBD1. Germline lookup yields CDR1 PRHDT and CDR2 FYEKMQ (reference sequence). Losses at the gene ends were 5 bases for V and 3 bases for J; bases not matched to a gene: 3. The CDR3 runs 13 residues. The CDR3 region is CASSRTGNYEQYF. CDR3 DNA sequence: TGTGCCAGCAGCAGGACAGGGAACTACGAGCAGTACTTC.